This T cell receptor beta chain was sequenced during a study of CD8+ T cells in alopecia areata. Study as a whole: The drug, oral tofacitinib, was given to treated patients at 5 to 10 mg twice daily. Tofacitinib treatment spanned 6 to 18 months, with 6 months off drug afterward. Whole-study findings and limits: The study found that many expanded lesional clones persisted in scalp and blood during tofacitinib.

Indicated treatment: oral pan-JAK inhibitor, 5-10 mg twice daily. Worth noting for this clone: Its target is not known.

CDR1 and CDR2 (germline): GTSNPN, SVGIG (reference sequence). V dropped 0 bases and J dropped 6 bases, with 11 bases sitting between them. CDR3 length: 13 amino acids. In each case, RNA was isolated and then reverse transcribed into cDNA as the sequencing template. Data came from immunoSEQ multiplex PCR; TCRdb stores just in-frame clones and leaves some out. The sample comprises 200,000 to 250,000 clones, 35% to 45% of which are singletons, and more than 0.4% rests with the top ten. The sample here was CD4+ T cells sorted from blood, taken at approximately week 30, from a patient treated with tofacitinib. The TCR originated in a human donor with alopecia areata. The chain uses TRBV30 and TRBJ1-1; D not resolved. In nucleotides, the CDR3 is TGTGCCTGGAGTGTTCACCTTTTGGCTGAAGCTTTCTTT. This translates into CAWSVHLLAEAFF. The full variable domain, in which reference TRBV30 and TRBJ1-1 provide the parts outside the CDR3, is SQTIHQWPATLVQPVGSPLSLECTVEGTSNPNLYWYRQAAGRGLQLLFYSVGIGQISSEVPQNLSASRPQDRQFILSSKKLLLSDSGFYLCAWSVHLLAEAFFGQGTRLTVV.